These T cell receptor beta chains were read from a single sample in a study of graft-versus-host responses after intestinal transplantation. No antigen has been identified for these receptors. Sequencing used immunoSEQ multiplex PCR; TCRdb keeps in-frame clones, though not all of them. The sample holds 100,000 or so clones; about 93% are singletons and the top ten take around 1.2%. The starting material was unstimulated CD8+ T cells sorted from spleen or lymph node cells, obtained before transplant. These receptors all come from a human donor who was the organ donor for an intestinal transplant. The CDR3 runs from the conserved cysteine through the conserved F or W. A D gene is named only where the DNA matches it firmly. Where a row states a size, it is once, few, many or the class of an expanded clone; other rows omit it.

J gene: TRBJ2-1
clone size: -
V gene: TRBV11-3
D gene: -
CDR3 protein: CASSLVEGGEQFF
CDR3 DNA: TGTGCCAGCAGCTTAGTAGAGGGCGGCGAGCAGTTCTTC

J gene: TRBJ1-3
clone size: -
V gene: TRBV4-3
D gene: -
CDR3 protein: CASSQGNRVSGNTIYF
CDR3 DNA: TGCGCCAGCAGCCAAGGGAACAGAGTCTCTGGAAACACCATATATTTT

J gene: TRBJ1-2
clone size: -
V gene: TRBV11-2
D gene: -
CDR3 protein: CASSLSGDYGYTF
CDR3 DNA: TGTGCCAGCAGCTTATCCGGGGACTATGGCTACACCTTC

J gene: TRBJ2-1
clone size: -
V gene: TRBV13
D gene: -
CDR3 protein: CASSLNSVEQFF
CDR3 DNA: TGTGCCAGCAGCTTAAATAGCGTTGAGCAGTTCTTC

J gene: TRBJ2-6
clone size: few
V gene: TRBV6-5
D gene: TRBD2
CDR3 protein: CASSGLAGGANVLTF
CDR3 DNA: TGTGCCAGCAGTGGACTAGCGGGAGGGGCCAACGTCCTGACTTTC

J gene: TRBJ2-4
clone size: -
V gene: TRBV6-1
D gene: -
CDR3 protein: CASSEAGGGDIQYF
CDR3 DNA: TGTGCCAGCAGTGAAGCGGGAGGCGGAGACATTCAGTACTTC

J gene: TRBJ1-2
clone size: -
V gene: TRBV18
D gene: -
CDR3 protein: CASSASFRKNYGYTF
CDR3 DNA: TGTGCCAGCTCCGCATCTTTCAGGAAAAACTATGGCTACACCTTC

J gene: TRBJ1-1
clone size: -
V gene: TRBV6-1
D gene: TRBD1
CDR3 protein: CASSGGLPGGWEEAFF
CDR3 DNA: TGTGCCAGCAGTGGGGGACTCCCAGGGGGTTGGGAGGAAGCTTTCTTT

J gene: TRBJ1-5
clone size: -
V gene: TRBV27
D gene: TRBD1
CDR3 protein: CASRIQGSNQPQHF
CDR3 DNA: TGTGCCAGCAGGATACAGGGGAGCAATCAGCCCCAGCATTTT

J gene: TRBJ1-2
clone size: -
V gene: TRBV7-9
D gene: -
CDR3 protein: CASSLGGRADGYTF
CDR3 DNA: TGTGCCAGCAGCTTAGGTGGCAGGGCAGATGGCTACACCTTC

J gene: TRBJ2-1
clone size: once
V gene: TRBV7-8
D gene: -
CDR3 protein: CASSFRGNEQFF
CDR3 DNA: TGTGCCAGCAGCTTTCGGGGAAATGAGCAGTTCTTC

J gene: TRBJ1-1
clone size: -
V gene: TRBV2
D gene: -
CDR3 protein: CASTRETVNTEAFF
CDR3 DNA: TGTGCCAGCACCCGGGAGACGGTGAACACTGAAGCTTTCTTT

J gene: TRBJ2-2
clone size: -
V gene: TRBV4-1
D gene: TRBD2
CDR3 protein: CASSQSSRGGNTGELFF
CDR3 DNA: TGCGCCAGCAGCCAGAGTTCCCGGGGGGGCAACACCGGGGAGCTGTTTTTT

J gene: TRBJ1-2
clone size: -
V gene: TRBV5-6
D gene: TRBD1
CDR3 protein: CASSYLGQGLLKGYTF
CDR3 DNA: TGTGCCAGCAGCTATCTCGGACAGGGTTTACTTAAAGGCTACACCTTC

J gene: TRBJ2-7
clone size: -
V gene: TRBV11-2
D gene: TRBD2
CDR3 protein: CASSLGVAGDLDEQYF
CDR3 DNA: TGTGCCAGCAGCTTAGGCGTCGCGGGAGATTTGGACGAGCAGTACTTC

J gene: TRBJ2-3
clone size: -
V gene: TRBV11-2
D gene: -
CDR3 protein: CASSLTGNTDTQYF
CDR3 DNA: TGTGCCAGCAGCTTGACGGGGAACACAGATACGCAGTATTTT

J gene: TRBJ2-1
clone size: -
V gene: TRBV7-3
D gene: -
CDR3 protein: CASSLRPWAEQFF
CDR3 DNA: TGTGCCAGCAGCTTAAGGCCTTGGGCTGAGCAGTTCTTC

J gene: TRBJ2-7
clone size: -
V gene: TRBV2
D gene: -
CDR3 protein: CASVRRSVVGSYEQYF
CDR3 DNA: TGTGCCAGCGTGAGGAGGTCAGTTGTAGGGAGCTACGAGCAGTACTTC

J gene: TRBJ1-5
clone size: few
V gene: TRBV6-1
D gene: TRBD1
CDR3 protein: CASSDRIGTGTHQPQHF
CDR3 DNA: TGTGCCAGCAGTGATAGGATCGGGACAGGGACCCATCAGCCCCAGCATTTT

J gene: TRBJ2-7
clone size: -
V gene: TRBV19
D gene: -
CDR3 protein: CASSIGQGNTGEQYF
CDR3 DNA: TGTGCCAGTAGTATAGGGCAGGGGAATACGGGCGAGCAGTACTTC

J gene: TRBJ2-1
clone size: -
V gene: TRBV9
D gene: -
CDR3 protein: CASSATDSGEQFF
CDR3 DNA: TGTGCCAGCAGCGCCACGGATTCGGGGGAGCAGTTCTTC

J gene: TRBJ2-1
clone size: -
V gene: TRBV7-9
D gene: TRBD2
CDR3 protein: CASSLPPSGVRDEQFF
CDR3 DNA: TGTGCCAGCAGCTTACCTCCTAGCGGCGTGAGGGATGAGCAGTTCTTC

J gene: TRBJ2-2
clone size: -
V gene: TRBV27
D gene: TRBD1
CDR3 protein: CASSFDRGNTGELFF
CDR3 DNA: TGTGCCAGCAGTTTCGACAGGGGTAACACCGGGGAGCTGTTTTTT

J gene: TRBJ2-5
clone size: -
V gene: TRBV7-3
D gene: TRBD2
CDR3 protein: CASSQGGGETQYF
CDR3 DNA: TGTGCCAGCAGCCAGGGCGGGGGAGAGACCCAGTACTTC

J gene: TRBJ2-5
clone size: -
V gene: TRBV11-2
D gene: -
CDR3 protein: CASSLGVSGTPRETQYF
CDR3 DNA: TGTGCCAGCAGCTTAGGGGTTAGCGGAACTCCTAGAGAGACCCAGTACTTC

J gene: TRBJ1-6
clone size: -
V gene: TRBV11-3
D gene: -
CDR3 protein: CASSLDGHYNSPLHF
CDR3 DNA: TGTGCCAGCAGCTTAGATGGGCACTATAATTCACCCCTCCACTTT

J gene: TRBJ2-7
clone size: once
V gene: TRBV2
D gene: TRBD1
CDR3 protein: CASGTVYEQYF
CDR3 DNA: TGTGCCAGCGGGACAGTATACGAGCAGTACTTC

J gene: TRBJ2-3
clone size: -
V gene: TRBV6-5
D gene: -
CDR3 protein: CASSYGYGTEADTQYF
CDR3 DNA: TGTGCCAGCAGTTACGGGTACGGGACTGAAGCAGATACGCAGTATTTT

J gene: TRBJ2-7
clone size: -
V gene: TRBV2
D gene: TRBD2
CDR3 protein: CASSEGREAGVTRGHEQYF
CDR3 DNA: TGTGCCAGCAGTGAAGGTCGTGAGGCGGGAGTTACTCGCGGCCACGAGCAGTACTTC

J gene: TRBJ1-1
clone size: -
V gene: TRBV27
D gene: -
CDR3 protein: CASSPSSGHAEAFF
CDR3 DNA: TGTGCCAGCAGCCCAAGTTCAGGGCATGCTGAAGCTTTCTTT

J gene: TRBJ2-3
clone size: -
V gene: TRBV6-1
D gene: TRBD2
CDR3 protein: CASSVTSGRGSDTQYF
CDR3 DNA: TGTGCCAGCAGTGTGACTAGCGGGAGGGGCTCAGATACGCAGTATTTT

J gene: TRBJ1-6
clone size: -
V gene: TRBV7-8
D gene: -
CDR3 protein: CASSPHESSYNSPLHF
CDR3 DNA: TGTGCCAGCAGCCCACATGAAAGCTCCTATAATTCACCCCTCCACTTT

J gene: TRBJ2-4
clone size: once
V gene: TRBV9
D gene: -
CDR3 protein: CASSVDEGGVKNIQYF
CDR3 DNA: TGTGCCAGCAGCGTAGATGAAGGGGGGGTCAAAAACATTCAGTACTTC

J gene: TRBJ1-2
clone size: -
V gene: TRBV29-1
D gene: -
CDR3 protein: CSVEDSTGSGYTF
CDR3 DNA: TGCAGCGTTGAAGATAGCACAGGGAGTGGCTACACCTTC

J gene: TRBJ1-5
clone size: -
V gene: TRBV11-2
D gene: -
CDR3 protein: CASSSVSGPQHF
CDR3 DNA: TGTGCCAGCAGCTCTGTCTCCGGGCCCCAGCATTTT

J gene: TRBJ1-1
clone size: -
V gene: TRBV27
D gene: TRBD1
CDR3 protein: CASSSPGQGVAEAFF
CDR3 DNA: TGTGCCAGCAGTTCCCCGGGACAGGGAGTCGCTGAAGCTTTCTTT

J gene: TRBJ2-3
clone size: -
V gene: TRBV7-6
D gene: -
CDR3 protein: CASSLPGSTDTQYF
CDR3 DNA: TGTGCCAGCAGCTTACCGGGATCCACAGATACGCAGTATTTT

J gene: TRBJ1-4
clone size: -
V gene: TRBV2
D gene: -
CDR3 protein: CATLPGTNEKLFF
CDR3 DNA: TGTGCCACCCTCCCGGGAACTAATGAAAAACTGTTTTTT

J gene: TRBJ2-5
clone size: -
V gene: TRBV28
D gene: -
CDR3 protein: CASSYPTAGTQYF
CDR3 DNA: TGTGCCAGCAGTTACCCCACCGCGGGGACCCAGTACTTC

J gene: TRBJ2-1
clone size: -
V gene: TRBV19
D gene: -
CDR3 protein: CASSPTTYNEQFF
CDR3 DNA: TGTGCCAGTAGCCCGACTACTTACAATGAGCAGTTCTTC

J gene: TRBJ2-7
clone size: -
V gene: TRBV7-9
D gene: -
CDR3 protein: CASSLERRPSYEQYF
CDR3 DNA: TGTGCCAGCAGCTTAGAGCGGCGGCCTTCCTACGAGCAGTACTTC

J gene: TRBJ2-1
clone size: once
V gene: TRBV27
D gene: TRBD2
CDR3 protein: CASSLSPPGLNNEQFF
CDR3 DNA: TGTGCCAGCAGTTTATCGCCCCCGGGACTAAACAATGAGCAGTTCTTC

J gene: TRBJ2-7
clone size: -
V gene: TRBV27
D gene: TRBD2
CDR3 protein: CASKGSPSGSDEQYF
CDR3 DNA: TGTGCCAGCAAGGGGAGTCCTAGCGGGAGTGACGAGCAGTACTTC

J gene: TRBJ2-3
clone size: -
V gene: TRBV6-5
D gene: TRBD2
CDR3 protein: CASSGTGGLDTQYF
CDR3 DNA: TGTGCCAGCAGTGGGACGGGGGGTTTAGATACGCAGTATTTT

J gene: TRBJ1-3
clone size: -
V gene: TRBV28
D gene: -
CDR3 protein: CASSSPVPGSGNTIYF
CDR3 DNA: TGTGCCAGCAGTTCACCCGTACCCGGGTCTGGAAACACCATATATTTT

J gene: TRBJ2-7
clone size: once
V gene: TRBV5-1
D gene: -
CDR3 protein: CASSSDPQGSGSYEQYF
CDR3 DNA: TGCGCCAGCAGCTCTGACCCGCAGGGGAGCGGCTCCTACGAGCAGTACTTC

J gene: TRBJ2-5
clone size: -
V gene: TRBV5-4
D gene: TRBD2
CDR3 protein: CASSHGLAGPETQYF
CDR3 DNA: TGTGCCAGCAGCCACGGACTAGCGGGGCCAGAGACCCAGTACTTC

J gene: TRBJ2-1
clone size: -
V gene: TRBV7-2
D gene: -
CDR3 protein: CASSLGGGLAYEQFF
CDR3 DNA: TGTGCCAGCAGCTTAGGAGGTGGCCTAGCCTATGAGCAGTTCTTC

J gene: TRBJ2-3
clone size: -
V gene: TRBV7-9
D gene: -
CDR3 protein: CASSSANPSTDTQYF
CDR3 DNA: TGTGCCAGCAGCTCCGCTAATCCTAGCACAGATACGCAGTATTTT

J gene: TRBJ1-2
clone size: -
V gene: TRBV2
D gene: TRBD1
CDR3 protein: CASSEIFQGAPNYGYTF
CDR3 DNA: TGTGCCAGCAGTGAAATCTTCCAGGGGGCACCTAACTATGGCTACACCTTC

J gene: TRBJ2-7
clone size: once
V gene: TRBV28
D gene: TRBD2
CDR3 protein: CASSLGRAASYEQYF
CDR3 DNA: TGTGCCAGCAGTTTAGGGAGGGCGGCCTCCTACGAGCAGTACTTC

J gene: TRBJ1-4
clone size: -
V gene: TRBV9
D gene: -
CDR3 protein: CASSVGSGSEKLFF
CDR3 DNA: TGTGCCAGCAGCGTAGGGTCAGGATCAGAAAAACTGTTTTTT

J gene: TRBJ2-3
clone size: -
V gene: TRBV9
D gene: TRBD2
CDR3 protein: CASSVAGLAALGVSTDTQYF
CDR3 DNA: TGTGCCAGCAGCGTAGCCGGACTAGCGGCCCTAGGGGTCAGCACAGATACGCAGTATTTT

J gene: TRBJ2-2
clone size: -
V gene: TRBV6-5
D gene: -
CDR3 protein: CASSYQGSGELFF
CDR3 DNA: TGTGCCAGCAGTTACCAGGGATCCGGGGAGCTGTTTTTT